This is a list of T cell receptor beta chains from one sample in a study of shared clonotypes between healthy human individuals. The assay was immunoSEQ multiplex PCR, and TCRdb's table has in-frame clones only and misses some. The repertoire includes some 2.1 million clones, approximately 94% of them detected once, and around 1.1% sits in the top ten. The sequenced sample was naive CD8+ T cells sorted from blood. The source is a man aged 18 to 29 in good health. CDR3s include the opening cysteine and the closing phenylalanine or tryptophan. D genes are given only for firm matches. For some rows the clone size is stated as once, few or many, or as a class when expanded; others skip it.

v_gene	j_gene	abundance	d_gene	CDR3aa	CDR3nt
TRBV18	TRBJ2-7	NA	TRBD1	CASSPLGQGYEQYF	TGTGCCAGCTCACCACTGGGACAGGGCTACGAGCAGTACTTC
TRBV5-5	TRBJ2-7	NA	TRBD2	CASSLEGTSGTLYEQYF	TGTGCCAGCAGCTTGGAGGGGACTAGCGGGACACTCTACGAGCAGTACTTC
TRBV7-9	TRBJ1-4	NA	TRBD1	CASSLAKGDRVDEKLFF	TGTGCCAGCAGCTTAGCAAAGGGAGACAGGGTTGATGAAAAACTGTTTTTT
TRBV18	TRBJ2-3	NA	NA	CASSPYGTPDTQYF	TGTGCCAGCTCACCGTACGGGACGCCGGATACGCAGTATTTT
TRBV28	TRBJ1-4	NA	NA	CASSLSPPPVWVGDEKLFF	TGTGCCAGCAGTTTATCCCCCCCGCCAGTCTGGGTAGGGGATGAAAAACTGTTTTTT
TRBV5-1	TRBJ1-1	NA	TRBD1	CASRKTGVNTEAFF	TGCGCCAGCAGAAAGACAGGGGTGAACACTGAAGCTTTCTTT
TRBV11-3	TRBJ1-1	NA	NA	CASRRDSNTEAFF	TGTGCCAGCAGACGTGACAGCAACACTGAAGCTTTCTTT
TRBV5-8	TRBJ2-2	NA	TRBD1	CASSVEGTGFFTGELFF	TGTGCCAGCAGCGTGGAAGGGACAGGTTTTTTCACCGGGGAGCTGTTTTTT
TRBV6-6	TRBJ2-7	NA	TRBD1	CASSTNRDSLVHEQYF	TGTGCCAGCAGTACAAACCGGGACAGTCTGGTCCACGAGCAGTACTTC
TRBV6-5	TRBJ1-4	NA	NA	CASSYSGGGNGEKLFF	TGTGCCAGCAGTTACTCGGGTGGAGGGAACGGTGAAAAACTGTTTTTT
TRBV5-8	TRBJ2-3	NA	TRBD2	CASSLLNGGAEDTQYF	TGTGCCAGCAGCTTGTTAAACGGGGGGGCCGAAGATACGCAGTATTTT
TRBV10-3	TRBJ2-1	NA	NA	CAIRDLRGEQFF	TGTGCCATCAGGGACCTTCGGGGTGAGCAGTTCTTC
TRBV7-9	TRBJ2-5	NA	NA	CASSLRQDRMETQYF	TGTGCCAGCAGCTTACGCCAAGACAGGATGGAGACCCAGTACTTC
TRBV9	TRBJ2-1	once	TRBD2	CASSVNGRGDNEQFF	TGTGCCAGCAGCGTAAATGGGAGGGGAGACAATGAGCAGTTCTTC